A single sample gave rise to the 31 T cell receptor beta chains below, sequenced in a study of shared clonotypes between healthy human individuals. This table comes from immunoSEQ multiplex PCR, and its TCRdb copy is limited to in-frame clones, with some not included. This table holds 950,000 to 1,100,000 clones, about four fifths found once. Sequencing was carried out using memory CD4+ T cells from PBMCs. Subset of the sample: CD45RA-negative fraction. Every receptor here comes from a man younger than 30 in good health. Some clones in this sample may be carry-over from other donors' samples.

CDR3 region: CASSQVRTIVSYNEQFF. In nucleotides, the CDR3 is TGCGCCAGCAGTCAAGTAAGGACAATTGTTTCCTACAATGAGCAGTTCTTC. The chain links TRBV23-1 to TRBJ2-1; maybe TRBD1 (5 bases). TRBV23-1 is noted as an ORF with a role that remains uncertain. Trimming stripped 2 bases from V and 1 base from J, with 15 bases between. The CDR3 is 17 residues long.

CDR3 coding DNA: TGCGCCAGCAGCTTGTTTGGGGTGAACACTGAAGCTTTCTTT. Translated: CASSLFGVNTEAFF. This sequence joins TRBV5-1 and TRBJ1-1, with D unclear. The CDR3 has 14 residues. The V end lost 1 base, the J end lost 0 bases, and 7 bases lay between the germline ends. Per germline, CDR1 SGHRS and CDR2 YFSETQ.

This chain links TRBV7-3 with TRBJ2-7; 8 nucleotides line up with TRBD2. CDR3 size: 15 residues. Germline V gene data show CDR1 as SGHTA and CDR2 as FQGTGA. Trimming removed 2 bases from V and 0 bases from J; junction bases left unmatched: 3. CDR3 region: CASSLGSGSSYEQYF. In DNA, the CDR3 is TGTGCCAGCAGCTTAGGGAGCGGGAGCTCCTACGAGCAGTACTTC.

The chain joins TRBV7-2 to TRBJ1-2; the match to TRBD1 covers 9 bases. The CDR3 extends over 13 amino acids. Trimming removed 5 bases from V and 11 bases from J; junction bases left unmatched: 9. CDR1 is SGHTA and CDR2 is FQGNSA in the germline V gene. The CDR3 reads CASSTRQGGSYTF. DNA for the CDR3: TGTGCCAGCAGCACCCGACAGGGGGGTAGTTACACCTTC.

Worth noting for this clone: At one boundary the junction diverges from the germline segment, which might be a read error. This chain uses TRBV30 with TRBJ1-1; D perhaps matches TRBD1 (6 bases). CDR1 and CDR2 (germline): GTSNPN, SVGIG (reference sequence). This CDR3 has 16 residues. CDR3 DNA: TGTGCCTGGATGCCCTACCGGGGGCTGGGGAACACTGGAGCTTTCTTT. It yields the protein CAWMPYRGLGNTGAFF.

The chain employs TRBV27 and TRBJ2-1; 7 nucleotides line up with TRBD2. Germline CDR1 is MNHEY and CDR2 is SMNVEV (reference sequence). CDR3 size: 15 residues. With V trimmed by 5 bases and J by 9 bases, 13 bases remained unmatched. Written as DNA, the CDR3 is TGTGCCAGCAGTGGGGGGGGGTATTTCCGTCGTGAGCAGTTCTTC. This gives the protein CASSGGGYFRREQFF.

The chain uses TRBV5-4 and TRBJ1-1, with 9 bases fitting TRBD1. The CDR3 loop spans 16 amino acids. Per the germline V gene, CDR1 is SGHNT and CDR2 is YYREEE (reference sequence). V lost 2 bases, J lost 5 bases, and 10 bases stayed unmatched. CDR3: CASSFPPGTGSTEAFF. The CDR3 nucleotides are TGTGCCAGCAGCTTTCCTCCTGGGACAGGGAGTACTGAAGCTTTCTTT.

The gene calls are TRBV7-2 and TRBJ1-4; TRBD1 might be the D (5 bases). With 4 bases removed from V and 10 bases from J, the gap between germline ends came to 7 bases. The length of the CDR3 is 11 residues. Per germline, CDR1 SGHTA and CDR2 FQGNSA. CDR3 bases: TGTGCCAGCAGCTATAGGGGAAAACTGTTTTTT. Protein product: CASSYRGKLFF. The full variable domain, completed using reference TRBV7-2 and TRBJ1-4, is GAGVSQSPSNKVTEKGKDVELRCDPISGHTALYWYRQSLGQGLEFLIYFQGNSAPDKSGLPSDRFSAERTGGSVSTLTIQRTQQEDSAVYLCASSYRGKLFFGSGTQLSVL.

The chain has TRBV30 and TRBJ1-3; a weak D match, TRBD1 (6 bases). V shed 0 bases and J shed 0 bases, with 12 bases lying between them. The CDR3 has 16 residues. Germline CDR1 reads GTSNPN; CDR2 reads SVGIG (reference sequence). The CDR3 sequence is CAWSVARGYSGNTIYF. CDR3 DNA: TGTGCCTGGAGTGTAGCCAGGGGTTACTCTGGAAACACCATATATTTT.

This clone was seen more than once but under ten times. The chain has TRBV2 and TRBJ2-5, with 12 bases identical to TRBD2. V shed 4 bases, J shed 5 bases, and the junction held 14 bases outside the gene matches. Germline CDR1 reads SNHLY; CDR2 reads FYNNEI. This CDR3 is 18 amino acids long. CDR3 amino acids: CASSGGASGRGGQETQYF. As DNA, the CDR3 is TGTGCCAGCAGTGGTGGGGCTAGCGGGAGGGGAGGACAGGAGACCCAGTACTTC.

The rearrangement joins TRBV10-2 to TRBJ2-1; TRBD2 agrees at 7 bases. The germline V gene encodes CDR1 WSHSY and CDR2 SAAADI. This CDR3 comprises 14 residues. V shed 4 bases, J shed 5 bases, and the junction held 5 bases outside the gene matches. The CDR3 coding sequence is TGCGCCAGCAGTGCGGGGGGTACCCACAATGAGCAGTTCTTC. This gives the protein CASSAGGTHNEQFF.

Worth noting for this clone: The sample has other DNA sequences that encode this CDR3 too. This rearrangement joins TRBV7-6 to TRBJ1-5; 7 positions agree with TRBD1. CDR1 is SGHVS and CDR2 is FNYEAQ in the germline V gene. J gave up 0 bases and V 8 bases, and 1 base lay outside the gene matches. The CDR3 covers 13 residues. The CDR3 reads CASAGGSNQPQHF. The CDR3 nucleotides are TGTGCCAGCGCAGGGGGTAGCAATCAGCCCCAGCATTTT. Full variable domain (missing parts from reference TRBV7-6 and TRBJ1-5): GAGVSQSPRYKVTKRGQDVALRCDPISGHVSLYWYRQALGQGPEFLTYFNYEAQQDKSGLPNDRFSAERPEGSISTLTIQRTEQRDSAMYRCASAGGSNQPQHFGDGTRLSIL.

The sample holds a few counts of this clone. The gene calls are TRBV18 and TRBJ1-2, with D possibly matching TRBD1 (5 bases). The V and J ends lost 8 bases and 5 bases respectively, with 15 bases between them. Per germline, CDR1 KGHSH and CDR2 LQKENI. The CDR3 totals 13 residues. The CDR3 spells CASGADSQYGYTF. In nucleotides, the CDR3 is TGTGCCAGCGGGGCCGACAGTCAATATGGCTACACCTTC.

This clone was detected only once. The same CDR3 can be traced to other DNA sequences in this sample. The V call is TRBV9, the J call TRBJ2-7, with 13 bases matching TRBD2. CDR1 SGDLS and CDR2 YYNGEE come from the germline V gene. V lost 2 bases to trimming and J lost 2 bases; unmatched junction nucleotides: 1. The CDR3 has 15 residues. The CDR3 DNA reads TGTGCCAGCAGCGTGGGGACTAGCGGGGCCTACGAGCAGTACTTC. It is translated as CASSVGTSGAYEQYF. Full variable domain (missing parts from reference TRBV9 and TRBJ2-7): DSGVTQTPKHLITATGQRVTLRCSPRSGDLSVYWYQQSLDQGLQFLIQYYNGEERAKGNILERFSAQQFPDLHSELNLSSLELGDSALYFCASSVGTSGAYEQYFGPGTRLTVT.

As to this clone: With only one base between it and a far larger clone, this is likely a read error. The chain recombines TRBV5-1 with TRBJ2-2; 8 bases agree with TRBD2. The V gene's germline CDR1 is SGHRS and CDR2 YFSETQ. V dropped 3 bases and J dropped 6; count of bases not matched to a gene: 7. The length of the CDR3 is 15 residues. DNA of the CDR3: TGCGCCAGCAGCTCCGGACGGGAGGGGTCCGGGGAGCTGTTTTTT. The encoded protein is CASSSGREGSGELFF.

The chain recombines TRBV10-3 with TRBJ1-3; D is perhaps TRBD1 (6 bases). V dropped 5 bases and J dropped 0 bases, with 11 bases sitting between them. CDR3 size: 15 residues. The germline gives CDR1 ENHRY, CDR2 SYGVKD. CDR3 sequence: CAISNGQPSGNTIYF. The CDR3 coding sequence is TGTGCCATCAGTAACGGACAGCCCTCTGGAAACACCATATATTTT.

This clone was observed a single time. The rearrangement links TRBV19 to TRBJ2-5, with D tentatively TRBD2 (5 bases). The V gene lost 3 bases and the J gene lost 5 bases, with 16 bases spanning the gap. This CDR3 contains 15 residues. The V gene's germline CDR1 is LNHDA and CDR2 SQIVND (reference sequence). CDR3 nucleotide sequence: TGTGCCAGTAGTATTAGCCGGGGATTAGGGGAGACCCAGTACTTC. Protein product: CASSISRGLGETQYF.

The gene calls are TRBV28 and TRBJ1-5; D unresolved. The germline CDR1 and CDR2 sequences are MDHEN and SYDVKM. Trimming shortened V by 8 bases and J by 2 bases, and 19 bases separated the two germline ends. The CDR3 loop spans 16 amino acids. The CDR3 here is CASSSQAGYGNQPQHF. The CDR3 coding sequence is TGTGCCAGCTCATCCCAGGCGGGTTACGGCAATCAGCCCCAGCATTTT.

The chain has TRBV5-1 and TRBJ2-1; 8 bases align to TRBD2. The germline gives CDR1 SGHRS, CDR2 YFSETQ. The CDR3 extends over 16 amino acids. V lost 4 bases to trimming and J lost 7 bases; unmatched junction nucleotides: 13. The CDR3: CASSISGSPGLNEQFF. DNA for the CDR3: TGCGCCAGCAGCATCAGCGGGAGCCCCGGCTTAAATGAGCAGTTCTTC.

The J gene is TRBJ1-1, the V gene TRBV5-1; D is unresolved. The ends were cut back, 0 bases at V and 4 bases at J, with 16 bases in the middle. The CDR3 runs to 16 residues. Germline V lookup: CDR1 SGHRS, CDR2 YFSETQ. The CDR3 is CASSLGLSEGITEAFF. The CDR3 DNA reads TGCGCCAGCAGCTTGGGGCTCTCGGAAGGGATCACTGAAGCTTTCTTT.

V is TRBV2 and J is TRBJ2-2; D perhaps matches TRBD2 (6 bases). Trimming took off 1 base at V and 6 bases at J, with 6 bases between the two ends. CDR3 length: 13 amino acids. CDR1 is SNHLY, CDR2 FYNNEI, per germline. CDR3 DNA: TGTGCCAGCAGTGAAGTAGCGGCCGGGGAGCTGTTTTTT. It is translated as CASSEVAAGELFF.

This chain uses TRBV27 with TRBJ1-3, with 9 bases aligning to TRBD1. The CDR3 length is 14 residues. CDR1 and CDR2 (germline): MNHEY, SMNVEV (reference sequence). The CDR3, as DNA: TGTGCTAGTCCGGGACAGGGAGAAGGAAACACCATATATTTT. This gives the protein CASPGQGEGNTIYF.

The chain recombines TRBV29-1 with TRBJ2-5; D unresolved. Germline-derived CDR1 and CDR2 are SQVTM and ANQGSEA. This CDR3 region has 12 residues. Trimming left V 5 bases short and J 1 base short, with 8 bases between. The CDR3 DNA reads TGCAGCGTTAGCAGTAGCCAAGAGACCCAGTACTTC. Its protein is CSVSSSQETQYF.

The gene calls are TRBV28 and TRBJ2-3, with D uncertain. Trimming took 5 bases from V and 1 from J, leaving 10 bases between them. The germline V gene has CDR1 MDHEN and CDR2 SYDVKM. The CDR3 sequence is 14 residues long. CDR3 DNA: TGTGCCAGCAGTAGGTCTTTCCGCACAGATACGCAGTATTTT. Translated: CASSRSFRTDTQYF.

This chain connects TRBV7-2 to TRBJ2-7, with 14 nucleotides matching TRBD2. This CDR3 region has 16 residues. Germline-derived CDR1 and CDR2 are SGHTA and FQGNSA. V shed 4 bases, J shed 3 bases, and the junction held 5 bases outside the gene matches. The CDR3 nucleotides read TGTGCCAGCAGCTCGGTCGGGACTAGCGGGAGCTACGAGCAGTACTTC. Encoded protein: CASSSVGTSGSYEQYF.

As regards this clone: This sample also contains other DNA sequences that code for the same CDR3. V usage is TRBV5-6 and J usage is TRBJ2-3; D might be TRBD1 (5 bases). V lost 4 bases, J lost 1 base, and 7 bases lay in between. Germline assignment: CDR1 SGHDT and CDR2 YYEEEE. There are 13 residues in the CDR3. The CDR3 here is CASSLQGTDTQYF. CDR3 nucleotides: TGTGCCAGCAGCCTACAGGGCACAGATACGCAGTATTTT.

CDR3 loop: CASSLGLNTDTQYF. CDR3 DNA sequence: TGCGCCAGCAGCTTGGGTCTAAACACAGATACGCAGTATTTT. V gene TRBV5-1 combines with J gene TRBJ2-3; D unresolved. The germline V gene encodes CDR1 SGHRS and CDR2 YFSETQ. This CDR3 contains 14 residues. Deletions cut 0 bases from V and 2 bases from J, with 7 bases between.

The chain employs TRBV30 and TRBJ2-7; D may be TRBD2 (5 bases). Trimming stripped 7 bases from V and 4 bases from J, with 14 bases between. The CDR3 is 12 amino acids. CDR1 and CDR2 (germline): GTSNPN, SVGIG (reference sequence). The CDR3 nucleotides are TGTGCCTTCGGTCGGGGAGCGTACGAGCAGTACTTC. This sequence encodes CAFGRGAYEQYF.

As DNA, the CDR3 is TGTGCCAGCAGCTTTTCCGTCTCCTACGAGCAGTACTTC. It is translated as CASSFSVSYEQYF. The gene calls are TRBV7-2 and TRBJ2-7; D unresolved. Germline V lookup: CDR1 SGHTA, CDR2 FQGNSA. This CDR3 is built from 13 residues. V lost 3 bases to trimming and J lost 0 bases, with 6 bases between them.

The chain couples TRBV30 to TRBJ1-4; D gene uncertain. Trimming took 0 bases from V and 4 from J, leaving 6 bases between them. The CDR3 is 13 residues long. CDR1 GTSNPN and CDR2 SVGIG come from the germline V gene (reference sequence). CDR3 nucleotides: TGTGCCTGGAGTGTAGCCCTTAATGAAAAACTGTTTTTT. Amino acids: CAWSVALNEKLFF.

This clone was counted once. The chain is built from TRBV10-1 and TRBJ1-1; 7 positions match TRBD1. The CDR3 spans 15 residues. Germline values: CDR1 WNHNN, CDR2 SYGVQD (reference sequence). V lost 11 bases to trimming and J lost 4 bases; unmatched junction nucleotides: 16. CDR3 bases: TGCGCCTGTTTCCGTAGCGACAGGGCGTGCACTGAAGCTTTCTTT. Its translation: CACFRSDRACTEAFF.